The present entry profiles one TCR beta chain with its context. Its antigen is currently unknown. CD45RO/CCR7/CD25/CD127/CD95/CD27 separated CD4+ naive, central memory, regulatory and stem cell-like memory cells by sorting. This entry comes from a study of beta chain features in type 1 diabetes. Overall study results and limits: Shorter TCRB CDR3s, moderately but significantly so, marked every one of the four CD4+ subsets in Type 1 diabetes patients. HLA effects on TCRB rearrangement stayed unresolved here.

CDR3 size: 16 residues. V lost 5 bases, J lost 1 base, and 14 bases lay in between. Germline values: CDR1 MDHEN, CDR2 SYDVKM. The investigators reverse transcribed all of the isolated RNA, so they sequenced expressed TCRB transcripts. Assay used: immunoSEQ multiplex PCR; TCRdb lists only in-frame clones, some missing. The table shows fewer than 30,000 clones, with approximately 51% occurring only once. What was sequenced was Tregs from blood. This clonotype was obtained from a young woman with type 1 diabetes. J is TRBJ2-2 and V is TRBV28; D remains ambiguous. The CDR3 sequence is CASSTVSQVNTGELFF. For the CDR3, the DNA is TGTGCCAGCAGTACGGTCTCCCAAGTGAACACCGGGGAGCTGTTTTTT.